The rows below give T cell receptor beta chains drawn from one sample of a study of Graves' ophthalmopathy and Graves' hyperthyroidism. One entry per CDR3 protein results from TCRdb running MiXCR on the multiplex PCR reads. The sample has over 500,000 distinct CDR3 sequences, about a fifth seen once. Sequenced material: peripheral blood. These receptor sequences come from a woman younger than 30 with stable Graves' hyperthyroidism. Some clones in this sample may be carry-over from other donors' samples. The CDR3 runs from the conserved cysteine through the conserved F or W. D genes are given only for firm matches. Expanded clones are given a class, and other clones once, few, many or no size at all.

j_call: TRBJ1-5; d_call: .; v_call: TRBV20-1; clone_size: .; cdr3_nt: TGCAGTGCTAGGCTGGATCAGCCCCAGCATTTT; cdr3_aa: CSARLDQPQHF
j_call: TRBJ2-7; d_call: .; v_call: TRBV19; clone_size: few; cdr3_nt: TGTGCCAGTAGTATAGGACTGAAGCGGGTCACAACCTACGAGCAGTACTTC; cdr3_aa: CASSIGLKRVTTYEQYF
j_call: TRBJ2-6; d_call: TRBD1; v_call: TRBV4-1; clone_size: .; cdr3_nt: TGCGCCAGCAACCAAGAGGGGCAGGGGGTTGAGTCCCTCTCTGGGGCCGACGTCCTGACTTTC; cdr3_aa: CASNQEGQGVESLSGADVLTF
j_call: TRBJ1-3; d_call: .; v_call: TRBV4-1; clone_size: many; cdr3_nt: TGCGCCAGCAGCCAGGCCCACTCTGGAAACACCATATATTTT; cdr3_aa: CASSQAHSGNTIYF
j_call: TRBJ1-3; d_call: .; v_call: TRBV10-3; clone_size: .; cdr3_nt: TGTGCCATCAGTGGCCCCTCTGGAAACACCATATATTTT; cdr3_aa: CAISGPSGNTIYF
j_call: TRBJ1-5; d_call: TRBD1; v_call: TRBV12-3/TRBV12-4; clone_size: .; cdr3_nt: TGTGCCAGTGGGCGGACAGGCACCAATCAGCCCCAGCATTTT; cdr3_aa: CASGRTGTNQPQHF
j_call: TRBJ1-2; d_call: .; v_call: TRBV7-9; clone_size: many; cdr3_nt: TGTGCCAGCAGCTCCTCCTCCCTCCACTATGGCTACACCTTC; cdr3_aa: CASSSSSLHYGYTF
j_call: TRBJ1-4; d_call: .; v_call: TRBV28; clone_size: .; cdr3_nt: TGTGCCAGCAGTTTAGAGGGAGGTGGTGAAAAACTGTTTTTT; cdr3_aa: CASSLEGGGEKLFF
j_call: TRBJ1-2; d_call: TRBD1; v_call: TRBV20-1; clone_size: .; cdr3_nt: TGCAGTGGCCGGACAGGGGATTATGGCTACACCTTC; cdr3_aa: CSGRTGDYGYTF
j_call: TRBJ2-5; d_call: .; v_call: TRBV7-2; clone_size: .; cdr3_nt: TGTGCCAGTGTCGGACCCGGCCAAGAGACCCAGTACTTC; cdr3_aa: CASVGPGQETQYF
j_call: TRBJ1-2; d_call: TRBD1; v_call: TRBV9; clone_size: many; cdr3_nt: TGTGCCAGCAGCACACCAGGGGGACGCGGCTACACCTTC; cdr3_aa: CASSTPGGRGYTF
j_call: TRBJ1-6; d_call: .; v_call: TRBV2; clone_size: many; cdr3_nt: TGTGCCAGCAGTCAACAGGGTGGCACGAATTCACCCCTCCACTTT; cdr3_aa: CASSQQGGTNSPLHF
j_call: TRBJ2-1; d_call: .; v_call: TRBV20-1; clone_size: .; cdr3_nt: TGCAGTGCTAGAGATTTGGTAGGAGAGCAGTTCTTC; cdr3_aa: CSARDLVGEQFF
j_call: TRBJ1-2; d_call: .; v_call: TRBV12-3/TRBV12-4; clone_size: .; cdr3_nt: TGTGCCAGCAGTTTATCTGGAACGAATGGCTACACCTTC; cdr3_aa: CASSLSGTNGYTF
j_call: TRBJ1-5; d_call: TRBD1; v_call: TRBV30; clone_size: many; cdr3_nt: TGTGCCTGGTCCCCCAGGGGGGTTTGGAATCAGCCCCAGCATTTT; cdr3_aa: CAWSPRGVWNQPQHF
j_call: TRBJ1-5; d_call: TRBD1; v_call: TRBV28; clone_size: once; cdr3_nt: TGTGCCAGCAGTTTATGGAGGACAGGTCGGAGCAATCAGCCCCAGCATTTT; cdr3_aa: CASSLWRTGRSNQPQHF
j_call: TRBJ1-5; d_call: .; v_call: TRBV6-5; clone_size: many; cdr3_nt: TGTGCCAGCAGTCACAAGAATCAGCCCCAGCATTTT; cdr3_aa: CASSHKNQPQHF
j_call: TRBJ2-5; d_call: TRBD2; v_call: TRBV28; clone_size: many; cdr3_nt: TGTGCCACGGCGCTAGCGGGGCAAGAGACCCAGTACTTC; cdr3_aa: CATALAGQETQYF
j_call: TRBJ2-2; d_call: .; v_call: TRBV28; clone_size: many; cdr3_nt: TGTGCCAGCAGTTCCACCGGGGATTACGGGGAGCTGTTTTTT; cdr3_aa: CASSSTGDYGELFF
j_call: TRBJ2-7; d_call: .; v_call: TRBV11-2; clone_size: many; cdr3_nt: TGTGCCAGCACCCCTCCCTCCTACGAGCAGTACTTC; cdr3_aa: CASTPPSYEQYF
j_call: TRBJ1-6; d_call: .; v_call: TRBV12-3/TRBV12-4; clone_size: few; cdr3_nt: TGTGCCAGCACTCGTTGGGGTGCTTCACCCCTCCACTTT; cdr3_aa: CASTRWGASPLHF
j_call: TRBJ1-1; d_call: .; v_call: TRBV5-1; clone_size: .; cdr3_nt: TGCGCCAGCAGCCCCCAGACAGGCATGAACACTGAAGCTTTCTTT; cdr3_aa: CASSPQTGMNTEAFF
j_call: TRBJ1-2; d_call: .; v_call: TRBV15; clone_size: many; cdr3_nt: TGTGCCACCAGCATCCGCCTACTTCTAAGTGACTATGGCTACACCTTC; cdr3_aa: CATSIRLLLSDYGYTF
j_call: TRBJ2-6; d_call: TRBD1; v_call: TRBV2; clone_size: many; cdr3_nt: TGTGCCAGCGGCAGGGACAGGGGGGCAAGCTGGGCCAACGTCCTGACTTTC; cdr3_aa: CASGRDRGASWANVLTF
j_call: TRBJ2-4; d_call: .; v_call: TRBV7-9; clone_size: many; cdr3_nt: TGTGCCAGCAGCTTACGGGGGCTTGAAAACATTCAGTACTTC; cdr3_aa: CASSLRGLENIQYF
j_call: TRBJ1-2; d_call: .; v_call: TRBV28; clone_size: many; cdr3_nt: TGTGCCAGCAGTTTAGGCAGGTGGGCCTCCTATGGCTACACCTTC; cdr3_aa: CASSLGRWASYGYTF
j_call: TRBJ1-5; d_call: .; v_call: TRBV6-2/TRBV6-3; clone_size: many; cdr3_nt: TGTGCCAGCAGTTACTCGAAAAAGGAAAAGAATAGCAATCAGCCCCAGCATTTT; cdr3_aa: CASSYSKKEKNSNQPQHF
j_call: TRBJ2-7; d_call: .; v_call: TRBV11-2; clone_size: many; cdr3_nt: TGTGCCAGCAGCTTGACCAACCTACGAGAGCAGTACTTC; cdr3_aa: CASSLTNLREQYF
j_call: TRBJ1-1; d_call: .; v_call: TRBV5-1; clone_size: once; cdr3_nt: TGCGCCAGCAGCGAGCTCGGGGGGCTGAACACTGAAGCTTTCTTT; cdr3_aa: CASSELGGLNTEAFF
j_call: TRBJ2-7; d_call: .; v_call: TRBV12-3/TRBV12-4; clone_size: many; cdr3_nt: TGTGCCAGCTCTCTGGCAGGGGCCCACGAGCAGTACTTC; cdr3_aa: CASSLAGAHEQYF
j_call: TRBJ2-7; d_call: TRBD2; v_call: TRBV12-3/TRBV12-4; clone_size: many; cdr3_nt: TGTGCCAGCAGCCACGGGACTACTAACTCCTACGAGCAGTACTTC; cdr3_aa: CASSHGTTNSYEQYF
j_call: TRBJ1-5; d_call: .; v_call: TRBV7-9; clone_size: many; cdr3_nt: TGTGCCAGCAGCTCGGGGGACCAGCCCCAGCATTTT; cdr3_aa: CASSSGDQPQHF
j_call: TRBJ2-5; d_call: .; v_call: TRBV7-8; clone_size: .; cdr3_nt: TGTGCCAGCAGCACCGACAGATTCCAAGAGACCCAGTACTTC; cdr3_aa: CASSTDRFQETQYF
j_call: TRBJ1-6; d_call: .; v_call: TRBV11-3; clone_size: .; cdr3_nt: TGTGCCAGCAGCTTAGGCCCAGGGTCACCCCTCCACTTT; cdr3_aa: CASSLGPGSPLHF
j_call: TRBJ1-1; d_call: .; v_call: TRBV25-1; clone_size: .; cdr3_nt: TGTGCCAGCAGTGAATTAGAAGGAGCTTACACTGAAGCTTTCTTT; cdr3_aa: CASSELEGAYTEAFF
j_call: TRBJ2-5; d_call: .; v_call: TRBV20-1; clone_size: many; cdr3_nt: TGCAGTGCACACCCCAGGGAGACCCAGTACTTC; cdr3_aa: CSAHPRETQYF
j_call: TRBJ2-7; d_call: .; v_call: TRBV3-1; clone_size: many; cdr3_nt: TGTGCCAGCAGCCAACGGGGAACCTACGAGCAGTACTTC; cdr3_aa: CASSQRGTYEQYF
j_call: TRBJ1-6; d_call: .; v_call: TRBV6-1; clone_size: many; cdr3_nt: TGTGCCAGCTCGGTGGTTAGTTCACCCCTCCACTTT; cdr3_aa: CASSVVSSPLHF
j_call: TRBJ1-1; d_call: .; v_call: TRBV19; clone_size: many; cdr3_nt: TGTGGCAGGACAGCCGAACACCGAGTGAACACTGAAGCTTTCTTT; cdr3_aa: CGRTAEHRVNTEAFF
j_call: TRBJ2-7; d_call: TRBD2; v_call: TRBV5-1; clone_size: many; cdr3_nt: TGCGCCAGCAGCCACTATTTAGCGGGGGGCAACGAGCAGTACTTC; cdr3_aa: CASSHYLAGGNEQYF
j_call: TRBJ2-7; d_call: .; v_call: TRBV27; clone_size: many; cdr3_nt: TGTGCCAGCAGTCCTCAGGGACCCCTTTACGAGCAGTACTTC; cdr3_aa: CASSPQGPLYEQYF
j_call: TRBJ1-1; d_call: .; v_call: TRBV12-3/TRBV12-4; clone_size: many; cdr3_nt: TGTGCCAGCAGGCACCAATTGAACACTGAAGCTTTCTTT; cdr3_aa: CASRHQLNTEAFF
j_call: TRBJ2-2; d_call: TRBD1; v_call: TRBV6-5; clone_size: many; cdr3_nt: TGTGCCAGCAGTCCGGGACAGGGGTGGGCCGGGGAGCTGTTTTTT; cdr3_aa: CASSPGQGWAGELFF
j_call: TRBJ1-6; d_call: .; v_call: TRBV15; clone_size: .; cdr3_nt: TGTGCCACTCAGGACGGTTATAATTCACCCCTCCACTTT; cdr3_aa: CATQDGYNSPLHF
j_call: TRBJ2-2; d_call: .; v_call: TRBV6-5; clone_size: .; cdr3_nt: TGTGCCAGCAGTTACTCAGCTAGCGACCTTAACACCGGGGAGCTGTTTTTT; cdr3_aa: CASSYSASDLNTGELFF
j_call: TRBJ1-2; d_call: TRBD1; v_call: TRBV25-1; clone_size: .; cdr3_nt: TGTGCCAGCAGTGAATGGGGGACAGGGGATCACTATGGCTACACCTTC; cdr3_aa: CASSEWGTGDHYGYTF
j_call: TRBJ1-6; d_call: .; v_call: TRBV27; clone_size: .; cdr3_nt: TGTGCCAGCAAACGACGAGGCAGTAATTCACCCCTCCACTTT; cdr3_aa: CASKRRGSNSPLHF
j_call: TRBJ1-6; d_call: TRBD1; v_call: TRBV5-1; clone_size: many; cdr3_nt: TGCGCCAGCAGCTTGGAACGTCAGGGGGCTTCTAATTCACCCCTCCACTTT; cdr3_aa: CASSLERQGASNSPLHF
j_call: TRBJ2-7; d_call: TRBD2; v_call: TRBV12-5; clone_size: many; cdr3_nt: TGTGCTAGTGTTCCAAGTACTGGCGGGGGGCCCTTCTACGAGCAGTACTTC; cdr3_aa: CASVPSTGGGPFYEQYF
j_call: TRBJ1-2; d_call: TRBD1; v_call: TRBV7-3; clone_size: many; cdr3_nt: TGTGCCAGCAGCTTAACGAGGGACAGGGAGGATGGCTACACCTTC; cdr3_aa: CASSLTRDREDGYTF
j_call: TRBJ2-5; d_call: TRBD2; v_call: TRBV10-2; clone_size: many; cdr3_nt: TGCGCCAGCAAGGGACTAGCGGGAGCGGAGACCCAGTACTTC; cdr3_aa: CASKGLAGAETQYF
j_call: TRBJ2-5; d_call: .; v_call: TRBV6-2/TRBV6-3; clone_size: few; cdr3_nt: TGTGCCAGCAATCACGGGGAAGGAGAGACCCAGTACTTC; cdr3_aa: CASNHGEGETQYF
j_call: TRBJ1-5; d_call: .; v_call: TRBV15; clone_size: many; cdr3_nt: TGTGCCACCAGCAGAGGTGAGGGGGATCAGCCCCAGCATTTT; cdr3_aa: CATSRGEGDQPQHF
j_call: TRBJ2-7; d_call: .; v_call: TRBV11-2; clone_size: .; cdr3_nt: TGTGCCAGCAGCTTTCTGGACGGTTACGAGCAGTACTTC; cdr3_aa: CASSFLDGYEQYF
j_call: TRBJ2-5; d_call: .; v_call: TRBV6-1; clone_size: many; cdr3_nt: TGTGCCAGCAGATCCGGGGGCCCGGGAGAGACCCAGTACTTC; cdr3_aa: CASRSGGPGETQYF